A single sample is the source of the 17 T cell receptor beta chains below, sequenced in a study of blood T cell repertoires in COVID-19. Some clones are missing from TCRdb's copy, which holds only in-frame ones; the method was immunoSEQ multiplex PCR. This table has a few hundred thousand clones, about 86% appearing once. Sequenced input: PBMCs or T cells enriched from blood (not recorded which). The receptors here all came from a middle-aged woman with acute COVID-19.

Only a few counts were recorded for this clone. The chain carries TRBV15 and TRBJ1-4; possible D gene TRBD1, 6 bases. Per the germline V gene, CDR1 is LNHNV and CDR2 is YYDKDF (reference sequence). Deletions cut 0 bases from V and 0 bases from J, with 14 bases between. CDR3 length: 18 amino acids. The CDR3 nucleotides are TGTGCCACCAGCAGAGATGCGGGGGCGGATCCAACTAATGAAAAACTGTTTTTT. Protein sequence: CATSRDAGADPTNEKLFF.

This clone was counted many times. The chain is built from TRBV15 and TRBJ2-1; 11 positions agree with TRBD2. This CDR3 has 17 amino acids. Germline V lookup: CDR1 LNHNV, CDR2 YYDKDF (reference sequence). Losses at the gene ends were 0 bases for V and 7 bases for J; bases not matched to a gene: 8. Here the CDR3 reads CATSRDRTSGGRNEQFF. CDR3 bases: TGTGCCACCAGCAGAGATCGCACTAGCGGGGGTAGGAATGAGCAGTTCTTC.

The rearrangement links TRBV7-6 to TRBJ2-5; 9 bases are shared with TRBD2. The CDR3 is made up of 17 amino acids. Germline lookup yields CDR1 SGHVS and CDR2 FNYEAQ. V was clipped by 0 bases and J by 7 bases; unmatched bases: 12. The CDR3, as DNA: TGTGCCAGCAGCTTAGCGACTAGCGGCCCCACCCAGGGGACCCAGTACTTC. This encodes CASSLATSGPTQGTQYF.

This sequence joins TRBV5-4 and TRBJ2-2, with TRBD2 matching 7 bases. Germline trimming cut 4 bases from V and 7 bases from J; bases unmatched to any gene: 7. Germline assignment: CDR1 SGHNT and CDR2 YYREEE (reference sequence). The CDR3 length is 14 residues. The CDR3 DNA sequence: TGTGCCAGCAGCCCCGGCGGGGGAAGCGGGGAGCTGTTTTTT. It translates to CASSPGGGSGELFF.

The chain uses TRBV5-1 and TRBJ2-1, with D possibly TRBD2 on 5 matching bases. V was pared by 1 base and J by 6 bases, with 20 bases between. This CDR3 has 17 residues. Germline CDR1 and CDR2: SGHRS and YFSETQ. The CDR3 DNA reads TGCGCCAGCAGCTTGTTATTGGCGGGCGAGCTAAGCAATGAGCAGTTCTTC. Amino acid sequence: CASSLLLAGELSNEQFF. The full variable domain, in which reference TRBV5-1 and TRBJ2-1 provide the parts outside the CDR3, is KAGVTQTPRYLIKTRGQQVTLSCSPISGHRSVSWYQQTPGQGLQFLFEYFSETQRNKGNFPGRFSGRQFSNSRSEMNVSTLELGDSALYLCASSLLLAGELSNEQFFGPGTRLTVL.

This clone was observed a few times. V usage is TRBV15 and J usage is TRBJ1-5; D gene unclear. Deletions cut 5 bases from V and 0 bases from J, with 8 bases between. Germline-derived CDR1 and CDR2 are LNHNV and YYDKDF (reference sequence). The CDR3 spans 14 residues. The CDR3: CATSRGISNQPQHF. The CDR3, as DNA: TGTGCCACCAGCCGGGGAATTAGCAATCAGCCCCAGCATTTT.

This chain connects TRBV6-6 to TRBJ2-7; D is unresolved. V was pared by 6 bases and J by 2 bases, with 17 bases between. Germline CDR1 MNHNY, CDR2 SVGAGI (reference sequence). The CDR3 has 15 amino acids. CDR3 bases: TGTGCCAGCAGGGCCCAGAACCTCGAACCCTACGAGCAGTACTTC. Translated: CASRAQNLEPYEQYF.

The chain links TRBV19 to TRBJ1-1, with D possibly matching TRBD1 (5 bases). The CDR3 has 16 residues. In germline, CDR1 is LNHDA, CDR2 SQIVND (reference sequence). Trimming shortened V by 6 bases and J by 3 bases, and 20 bases separated the two germline ends. CDR3 sequence (DNA): TGTGCCAGTAGCCCCGGCCAGGGCAATAGAGACACTGAAGCTTTCTTT. Translating it yields CASSPGQGNRDTEAFF.

The chain employs TRBV15 and TRBJ1-2; 9 nucleotides match TRBD1. The V gene end was trimmed by 0 bases and the J gene end by 8 bases; junction bases not matched to a gene: 7. The length of the CDR3 is 15 residues. CDR1 is LNHNV and CDR2 is YYDKDF in the germline V gene (reference sequence). CDR3 DNA sequence: TGTGCCACCAGCAGAGATGGACAGGGGTCGGACGGCTACACCTTC. This codes for CATSRDGQGSDGYTF.

CDR3 protein: CASSGSVWTGRYNEQFF. The CDR3 DNA follows: TGTGCCAGCAGTGGTTCGGTGTGGACAGGGAGGTACAATGAGCAGTTCTTC. This rearrangement joins TRBV6-1 to TRBJ2-1, with 8 bases that match TRBD1. Germline V gives CDR1 MNHNS, CDR2 SASEGT. V lost 4 bases, J lost 4 bases, and 12 bases stayed unmatched. The CDR3 is 17 amino acids.

The rearrangement links TRBV12-3 or TRBV12-4 to TRBJ1-1; tentative D call: TRBD1 (6 bases). The V end lost 5 bases, the J end lost 3 bases, and 10 bases lay between the germline ends. This CDR3 has 13 amino acids. The CDR3 sequence: CASSPTGYTEAFF. As DNA, the CDR3 is TGTGCCAGCAGTCCCACAGGGTACACTGAAGCTTTCTTT.

V is TRBV28 and J is TRBJ2-3, with D uncertain. Trimming took off 6 bases at V and 0 bases at J, with 16 bases between the two ends. There are 16 residues in the CDR3. Per germline, CDR1 MDHEN and CDR2 SYDVKM. The CDR3 DNA is TGTGCCAGCAGACGCACCGCGAGTCCAAGCACAGATACGCAGTATTTT. As protein: CASRRTASPSTDTQYF.

The V call is TRBV9, the J call TRBJ2-7, with 9 positions matching TRBD1. CDR1 is SGDLS and CDR2 is YYNGEE in the germline V gene. With 4 bases clipped from V and 3 bases from J, the junction kept 8 bases outside the gene matches. The length of the CDR3 is 15 residues. The DNA for the CDR3 is TGTGCCAGCAGCAAGGGACAGGGAAGGGGCTACGAGCAGTACTTC. The encoded protein is CASSKGQGRGYEQYF.

This chain uses TRBV4-1 with TRBJ2-7; the match to TRBD2 covers 7 bases. CDR3 size: 15 residues. Germline lookup yields CDR1 MGHRA and CDR2 YSYEKL. V trimming: 0 bases; J trimming: 2 bases; junction bases outside the gene matches: 4. CDR3 DNA sequence: TGCGCCAGCAGCCAAGATGCTAGCGGAACCTACGAGCAGTACTTC. Translating gives CASSQDASGTYEQYF.

The chain combines TRBV10-2 with TRBJ1-5; 7 nucleotides agree with TRBD1. Looked up from germline, CDR1 is WSHSY and CDR2 is SAAADI. The CDR3 is made up of 15 amino acids. The V and J ends lost 5 bases and 2 bases, in that order; junction bases with no gene match: 6. CDR3 nucleotide sequence: TGCGCCAGCAGTCCCGACGACAGGGGCAATCAGCCCCAGCATTTT. It translates to CASSPDDRGNQPQHF.

The V and J genes are TRBV6-5 and TRBJ2-7; TRBD2 is a possible D gene (5 bases). This CDR3 is 14 amino acids long. Germline values: CDR1 MNHEY, CDR2 SVGAGI. V lost 7 bases and J lost 5, with 18 bases in between. The CDR3 loop is CASTQEPGSHEQYF. CDR3 in DNA: TGTGCCAGCACCCAGGAGCCGGGGTCCCACGAGCAGTACTTC.

This chain joins TRBV19 and TRBJ1-1; 8 nucleotides line up with TRBD1. The CDR3 loop spans 14 amino acids. Losses at the gene ends were 3 bases for V and 5 bases for J; bases not matched to a gene: 5. The germline gives CDR1 LNHDA, CDR2 SQIVND (reference sequence). The CDR3 DNA reads TGTGCCAGTAGTATCCACAGGGGGAATACTGAAGCTTTCTTT. Translating gives CASSIHRGNTEAFF.